The clone carrying this TCR beta chain has a handful of counts. The data belong to a study of blood T cell repertoires in COVID-19. Study-wide context: Acute-phase and convalescent COVID-19 samples originated in the United States, Italy and Spain. Nucleic acid was either cDNA or gDNA, and it came from T cells, B-cell-depleted T cells, or PBMCs.

Original handling: How many nucleated cells were present was estimated from reference gene primer amplification. Some clones are missing from TCRdb's copy, which holds only in-frame ones; the method was immunoSEQ multiplex PCR. V, J and clone size reflect that table, while D and trimming were determined from the DNA. The table shows around 150,000 clones, with around 85% occurring only once. Germline V lookup: CDR1 SGHKS, CDR2 YYEKEE (reference sequence). V dropped 0 bases and J dropped 6; count of bases not matched to a gene: 6. This CDR3 is built from 15 residues. The specimen was peripheral blood. V and J are TRBV5-5 and TRBJ1-5; 7 nucleotides match TRBD1. The receptor comes from a man between 60 and 70 years old with active or convalescent COVID-19. CDR3 bases: TGTGCCAGCAGCTTGGGAGGGGGCCTCAGTCAGCCCCAGCATTTT. Translated: CASSLGGGLSQPQHF. The entire variable domain, with the rest obtained from reference TRBV5-5 and TRBJ1-5, is as follows: DAGVTQSPTHLIKTRGQQVTLRCSPISGHKSVSWYQQVLGQGPQFIFQYYEKEERGRGNFPDRFSARQFPNYSSELNVNALLLGDSALYLCASSLGGGLSQPQHFGDGTRLSIL.